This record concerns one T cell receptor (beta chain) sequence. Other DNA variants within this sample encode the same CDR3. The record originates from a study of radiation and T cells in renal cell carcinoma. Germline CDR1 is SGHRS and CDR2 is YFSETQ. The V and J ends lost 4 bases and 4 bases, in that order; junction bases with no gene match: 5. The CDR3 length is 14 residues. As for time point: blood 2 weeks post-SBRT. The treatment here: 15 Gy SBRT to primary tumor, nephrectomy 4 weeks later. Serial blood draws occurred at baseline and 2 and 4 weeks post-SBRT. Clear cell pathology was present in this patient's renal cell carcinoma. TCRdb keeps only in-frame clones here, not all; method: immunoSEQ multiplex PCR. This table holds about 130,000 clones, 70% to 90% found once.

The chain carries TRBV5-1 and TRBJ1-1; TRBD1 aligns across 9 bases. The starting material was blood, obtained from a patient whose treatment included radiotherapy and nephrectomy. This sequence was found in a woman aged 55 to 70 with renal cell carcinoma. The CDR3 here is CASSDTGGTTEAFF. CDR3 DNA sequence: TGCGCCAGCAGCGACACAGGGGGCACCACTGAAGCTTTCTTT.